The entry below describes one T cell receptor (beta chain). Its matching antigen is unknown. The CDR3 covers 16 residues. Trimming shortened V by 4 bases and J by 0 bases, and 14 bases separated the two germline ends. The germline CDR1 and CDR2 sequences are LGHDT and YNNKEL (reference sequence). This entry comes from a study of spatial heterogeneity in lung cancer. Study-wide background: There were 70 to 80 donors, all of them untreated patients with early-stage non-small cell lung cancer. After resection, follow-up PBMC samples were sequenced when available, at a median of roughly 26 months later. There were consistently more beta-chain sequences detected than alpha-chain sequences.

As to time point: blood at routine non-recurrence follow-up after resection. Whole RNA, which was extracted from tumor, nontumor lung tissue or frozen PBMC, was sequenced without any cell sorting. TCRdb used MiXCR to reprocess the 5' RACE reads, holding one entry per CDR3 protein. Here the sample spans some 120,000 distinct CDR3 sequences, 12% being singletons. Findings of the study overall: TCRs found ubiquitously expanded in tumor appeared in blood more at resection than at follow-up.

The V and J genes are TRBV3-1 and TRBJ2-3; D is possibly TRBD2 (7 bases). Material: PBMCs, obtained at follow-up. The receptor comes from a male donor with early-stage non-small cell lung cancer. For the CDR3, the DNA is TGTGCCAGCAGCCGGACAGCGGGGTCTAGCACAGATACGCAGTATTTT. Translation: CASSRTAGSSTDTQYF.